A selection of T cell receptor beta chains follows, all from one sample in a study of cytomegalovirus exposure and HLA in healthy donors. Sequenced by immunoSEQ multiplex PCR; TCRdb stores in-frame clones only, minus some. The sample lists about 150,000 clones, about four fifths occurring once. The sequencing sample was made of PBMCs. These receptors came from a man aged 18 to 30 in good health and CMV-seronegative. CDR3s include the opening cysteine and the closing phenylalanine or tryptophan. D genes are given only for firm matches. Only some rows state a clone size, as once, few, many or a class for expanded clones.

d_gene: .
v_gene: TRBV30
abundance: .
j_gene: TRBJ1-6
CDR3aa: CAWTRSSYNSPLHF
CDR3nt: TGTGCCTGGACCCGGAGCTCCTATAATTCACCCCTCCACTTT

d_gene: .
v_gene: TRBV2
abundance: .
j_gene: TRBJ2-5
CDR3aa: CARRSQETQYF
CDR3nt: TGTGCCAGACGGAGCCAAGAGACCCAGTACTTC

d_gene: .
v_gene: TRBV5-1
abundance: .
j_gene: TRBJ2-5
CDR3aa: CASSLIQAGWKETQYF
CDR3nt: TGCGCCAGCAGCTTGATACAGGCGGGGTGGAAGGAGACCCAGTACTTC

d_gene: .
v_gene: TRBV5-4
abundance: .
j_gene: TRBJ1-1
CDR3aa: CASSLGYLGGLTTEAFF
CDR3nt: TGTGCCAGCAGCTTGGGGTATCTGGGAGGGTTGACCACTGAAGCTTTCTTT

d_gene: TRBD1
v_gene: TRBV5-1
abundance: .
j_gene: TRBJ2-5
CDR3aa: CASSLRTGMQETQYF
CDR3nt: TGCGCCAGCAGCTTGAGGACAGGGATGCAAGAGACCCAGTACTTC

d_gene: .
v_gene: TRBV6-6
abundance: .
j_gene: TRBJ2-3
CDR3aa: CASSYSEDTQYF
CDR3nt: TGTGCCAGCAGTTACTCCGAGGATACGCAGTATTTT

d_gene: .
v_gene: TRBV28
abundance: once
j_gene: TRBJ2-5
CDR3aa: CASSLRETQYF
CDR3nt: TGTGCCAGCAGTTTACGGGAGACCCAGTACTTC

d_gene: TRBD2
v_gene: TRBV7-9
abundance: .
j_gene: TRBJ2-5
CDR3aa: CASSPPASGGPGETQYF
CDR3nt: TGTGCCAGCAGCCCCCCAGCTAGCGGGGGGCCGGGAGAGACCCAGTACTTC

d_gene: .
v_gene: TRBV5-1
abundance: .
j_gene: TRBJ2-2
CDR3aa: CASSLGPRGWGYTGELFF
CDR3nt: TGCGCCAGCAGCTTGGGTCCGCGGGGATGGGGTTACACCGGGGAGCTGTTTTTT

d_gene: TRBD2
v_gene: TRBV5-4
abundance: .
j_gene: TRBJ2-5
CDR3aa: CASNPWGGQETQYF
CDR3nt: TGTGCCAGCAACCCGTGGGGGGGCCAAGAGACCCAGTACTTC

d_gene: TRBD1
v_gene: TRBV9
abundance: .
j_gene: TRBJ2-7
CDR3aa: CASSVGTGAHYEQYF
CDR3nt: TGTGCCAGCAGCGTAGGGACAGGGGCCCACTACGAGCAGTACTTC

d_gene: .
v_gene: TRBV7-9
abundance: .
j_gene: TRBJ1-3
CDR3aa: CASSPLGQEPSGNTIYF
CDR3nt: TGTGCCAGCAGCCCACTAGGGCAGGAACCCTCTGGAAACACCATATATTTT

d_gene: TRBD1
v_gene: TRBV5-4
abundance: .
j_gene: TRBJ2-1
CDR3aa: CAYEGTGTNEQFF
CDR3nt: TGTGCCTACGAAGGGACAGGGACCAATGAGCAGTTCTTC

d_gene: .
v_gene: TRBV5-1
abundance: .
j_gene: TRBJ1-3
CDR3aa: CASSQLNPEYGNTIYF
CDR3nt: TGCGCCAGCAGCCAACTAAACCCGGAATACGGAAACACCATATATTTT

d_gene: .
v_gene: TRBV4-3
abundance: .
j_gene: TRBJ2-7
CDR3aa: CVSSQALDSGEQYF
CDR3nt: TGCGTCAGCAGCCAAGCCCTGGACAGTGGCGAGCAGTACTTC

d_gene: .
v_gene: TRBV21-1
abundance: few
j_gene: TRBJ2-4
CDR3aa: CASTFRGGPKNIQYF
CDR3nt: TGTGCCAGCACCTTCCGGGGGGGACCCAAAAACATTCAGTACTTC

d_gene: .
v_gene: TRBV6-5
abundance: .
j_gene: TRBJ1-1
CDR3aa: CASSYQDSHTEAFF
CDR3nt: TGTGCCAGCAGTTACCAGGACAGTCACACTGAAGCTTTCTTT

d_gene: .
v_gene: TRBV6-1
abundance: .
j_gene: TRBJ1-5
CDR3aa: CATMTVSNQPQHF
CDR3nt: TGTGCCACTATGACAGTTAGCAATCAGCCCCAGCATTTT

d_gene: TRBD1
v_gene: TRBV2
abundance: once
j_gene: TRBJ1-2
CDR3aa: CASSPGQDYGYTF
CDR3nt: TGTGCCAGCAGCCCCGGACAGGACTATGGCTACACCTTC

d_gene: TRBD1
v_gene: TRBV19
abundance: .
j_gene: TRBJ1-5
CDR3aa: CASTPGTGYSNQPQHF
CDR3nt: TGTGCCAGTACGCCCGGGACAGGGTATAGCAATCAGCCCCAGCATTTT

d_gene: .
v_gene: TRBV30
abundance: .
j_gene: TRBJ2-2
CDR3aa: CAWSALSGPGELFF
CDR3nt: TGTGCCTGGAGTGCTCTCTCCGGTCCCGGGGAGCTGTTTTTT

d_gene: TRBD1
v_gene: TRBV28
abundance: .
j_gene: TRBJ1-5
CDR3aa: CASSFGTGVQPQHF
CDR3nt: TGTGCCAGCAGTTTTGGGACAGGGGTTCAGCCCCAGCATTTT

d_gene: .
v_gene: TRBV5-1
abundance: .
j_gene: TRBJ2-1
CDR3aa: CASSPLVGGGNEQFF
CDR3nt: TGCGCCAGCAGCCCTCTTGTGGGGGGAGGTAATGAGCAGTTCTTC

d_gene: .
v_gene: TRBV7-9
abundance: .
j_gene: TRBJ2-1
CDR3aa: CASSLDASLDEQFF
CDR3nt: TGTGCCAGCAGCTTAGATGCTAGCTTGGATGAGCAGTTCTTC

d_gene: TRBD1
v_gene: TRBV7-2
abundance: .
j_gene: TRBJ1-2
CDR3aa: CASSLRGGDNYGYTF
CDR3nt: TGTGCCAGCAGCTTACGAGGGGGCGACAACTATGGCTACACCTTC

d_gene: .
v_gene: TRBV2
abundance: .
j_gene: TRBJ1-5
CDR3aa: CASIKDRNYSNQPQHF
CDR3nt: TGTGCCAGCATAAAAGACAGAAATTATAGCAATCAGCCCCAGCATTTT

d_gene: .
v_gene: TRBV9
abundance: .
j_gene: TRBJ2-3
CDR3aa: CASSATDTQYF
CDR3nt: TGTGCCAGCAGCGCAACAGATACGCAGTATTTT

d_gene: TRBD1
v_gene: TRBV28
abundance: .
j_gene: TRBJ2-5
CDR3aa: CASSFRIPGQGSQETQYF
CDR3nt: TGTGCCAGCAGTTTCCGTATTCCGGGACAGGGGAGCCAAGAGACCCAGTACTTC

d_gene: TRBD1
v_gene: TRBV10-3
abundance: .
j_gene: TRBJ1-1
CDR3aa: CAIGGTGKNTEAFF
CDR3nt: TGTGCCATCGGGGGGACAGGGAAGAACACTGAAGCTTTCTTT

d_gene: .
v_gene: TRBV7-8
abundance: .
j_gene: TRBJ1-4
CDR3aa: CASRPQGLPNEKLFF
CDR3nt: TGTGCCAGCCGACCCCAGGGGTTGCCTAATGAAAAACTGTTTTTT

d_gene: TRBD1
v_gene: TRBV5-4
abundance: .
j_gene: TRBJ1-4
CDR3aa: CASSTGTGLANEKLFF
CDR3nt: TGTGCCAGCAGCACCGGGACAGGGTTGGCTAATGAAAAACTGTTTTTT

d_gene: .
v_gene: TRBV6-6
abundance: .
j_gene: TRBJ1-5
CDR3aa: CASSSPDFNQPQHF
CDR3nt: TGTGCCAGCAGTTCGCCTGACTTCAATCAGCCCCAGCATTTT

d_gene: TRBD1
v_gene: TRBV19
abundance: .
j_gene: TRBJ2-7
CDR3aa: CASKGTGLYEQYF
CDR3nt: TGTGCCAGTAAGGGGACAGGGCTCTACGAGCAGTACTTC

d_gene: .
v_gene: TRBV4-1
abundance: .
j_gene: TRBJ1-2
CDR3aa: CASSPHFVGEAYGYTF
CDR3nt: TGCGCCAGCAGCCCCCACTTCGTAGGGGAAGCCTATGGCTACACCTTC

d_gene: TRBD1
v_gene: TRBV10-3
abundance: few
j_gene: TRBJ1-2
CDR3aa: CAASGTGDYGYTF
CDR3nt: TGTGCCGCCTCTGGGACAGGGGACTATGGCTACACCTTC

d_gene: TRBD1
v_gene: TRBV29-1
abundance: .
j_gene: TRBJ2-5
CDR3aa: CSVGGAGQGALETQYF
CDR3nt: TGCAGCGTTGGGGGGGCGGGACAGGGGGCATTGGAGACCCAGTACTTC

d_gene: .
v_gene: TRBV5-1
abundance: .
j_gene: TRBJ1-5
CDR3aa: CASSPQGPNQPQHF
CDR3nt: TGCGCCAGCAGCCCACAGGGACCCAATCAGCCCCAGCATTTT

d_gene: .
v_gene: TRBV11-2
abundance: .
j_gene: TRBJ2-7
CDR3aa: CASSQGTRNYEQYF
CDR3nt: TGTGCCAGCAGCCAAGGGACAAGGAACTACGAGCAGTACTTC

d_gene: TRBD1
v_gene: TRBV5-1
abundance: .
j_gene: TRBJ2-5
CDR3aa: CASSQGTETETQYF
CDR3nt: TGCGCCAGCAGCCAAGGGACAGAAACCGAGACCCAGTACTTC

d_gene: TRBD1
v_gene: TRBV29-1
abundance: .
j_gene: TRBJ1-4
CDR3aa: CSVGATGSGEKLFF
CDR3nt: TGCAGCGTTGGGGCGACAGGGTCGGGTGAAAAACTGTTTTTT

d_gene: .
v_gene: TRBV2
abundance: .
j_gene: TRBJ1-6
CDR3aa: CASSVEPENSPLHF
CDR3nt: TGTGCCAGCAGTGTGGAGCCGGAGAATTCACCCCTCCACTTT

d_gene: TRBD2
v_gene: TRBV9
abundance: .
j_gene: TRBJ2-1
CDR3aa: CASSVRTSGGTLGSYNEQFF
CDR3nt: TGTGCCAGCAGCGTACGAACTAGCGGGGGGACACTAGGCTCCTACAATGAGCAGTTCTTC

d_gene: TRBD1
v_gene: TRBV4-1
abundance: .
j_gene: TRBJ2-3
CDR3aa: CASSQGGGLADTQYF
CDR3nt: TGCGCCAGCAGCCAAGGAGGGGGCCTCGCAGATACGCAGTATTTT

d_gene: TRBD2
v_gene: TRBV30
abundance: .
j_gene: TRBJ2-1
CDR3aa: CAWKKAGGPAEQFF
CDR3nt: TGTGCCTGGAAGAAAGCGGGGGGGCCTGCTGAGCAGTTCTTC

d_gene: .
v_gene: TRBV7-7
abundance: .
j_gene: TRBJ2-2
CDR3aa: CASSLSGGVSTGELFF
CDR3nt: TGTGCCAGCAGCTTATCCGGCGGGGTTTCCACCGGGGAGCTGTTTTTT

d_gene: .
v_gene: TRBV6-1
abundance: .
j_gene: TRBJ1-5
CDR3aa: CATQWGGQNQPQHF
CDR3nt: TGTGCCACGCAATGGGGGGGTCAAAATCAGCCCCAGCATTTT

d_gene: .
v_gene: TRBV5-1
abundance: .
j_gene: TRBJ2-1
CDR3aa: CASSSGSWASYNEQFF
CDR3nt: TGCGCCAGCAGTTCTGGGTCCTGGGCCTCCTACAATGAGCAGTTCTTC

d_gene: .
v_gene: TRBV5-1
abundance: .
j_gene: TRBJ1-4
CDR3aa: CASSLVQNVGEKLFF
CDR3nt: TGCGCCAGCAGCTTGGTACAGAACGTAGGTGAAAAACTGTTTTTT

d_gene: .
v_gene: TRBV4-2
abundance: .
j_gene: TRBJ1-6
CDR3aa: CASSQDYSPGVSSPLHF
CDR3nt: TGTGCCAGCAGCCAAGATTATTCTCCAGGGGTATCATCACCCCTCCACTTT

d_gene: TRBD2
v_gene: TRBV7-7
abundance: .
j_gene: TRBJ2-2
CDR3aa: CASSRGLAGGRGTGELFF
CDR3nt: TGTGCTAGCAGCCGAGGACTAGCGGGGGGCCGAGGCACCGGGGAGCTGTTTTTT

d_gene: TRBD1
v_gene: TRBV10-2
abundance: once
j_gene: TRBJ1-6
CDR3aa: CASSDGQGGNSPLHF
CDR3nt: TGCGCCAGCAGTGACGGACAGGGAGGCAATTCACCCCTCCACTTT